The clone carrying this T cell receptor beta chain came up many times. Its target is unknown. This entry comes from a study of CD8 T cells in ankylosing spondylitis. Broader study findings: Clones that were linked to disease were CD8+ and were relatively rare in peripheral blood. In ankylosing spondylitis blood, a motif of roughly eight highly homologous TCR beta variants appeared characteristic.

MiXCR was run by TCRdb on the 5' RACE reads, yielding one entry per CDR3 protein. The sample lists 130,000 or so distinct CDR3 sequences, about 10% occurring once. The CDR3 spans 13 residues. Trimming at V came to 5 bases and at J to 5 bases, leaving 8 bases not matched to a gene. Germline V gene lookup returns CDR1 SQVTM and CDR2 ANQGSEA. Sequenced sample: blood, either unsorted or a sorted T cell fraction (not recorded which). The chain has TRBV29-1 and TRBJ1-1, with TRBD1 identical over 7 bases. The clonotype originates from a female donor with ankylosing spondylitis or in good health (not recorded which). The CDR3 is CSVTTGRETEAFF. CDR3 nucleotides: TGCAGCGTTACGACAGGGCGGGAGACTGAAGCTTTCTTT.